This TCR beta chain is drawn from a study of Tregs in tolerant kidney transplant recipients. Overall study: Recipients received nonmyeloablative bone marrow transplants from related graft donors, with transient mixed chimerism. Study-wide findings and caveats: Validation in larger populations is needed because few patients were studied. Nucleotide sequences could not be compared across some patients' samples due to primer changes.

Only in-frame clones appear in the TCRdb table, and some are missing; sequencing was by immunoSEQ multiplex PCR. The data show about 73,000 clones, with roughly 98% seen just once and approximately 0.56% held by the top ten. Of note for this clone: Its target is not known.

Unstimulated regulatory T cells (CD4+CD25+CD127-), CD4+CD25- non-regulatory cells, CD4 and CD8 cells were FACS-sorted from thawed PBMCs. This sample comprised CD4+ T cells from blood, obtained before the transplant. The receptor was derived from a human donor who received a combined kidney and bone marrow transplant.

The CDR3 is CASSPPGQGYSGNTIYF. In DNA form, the CDR3 reads TGTGCCAGTAGTCCTCCGGGACAGGGATACTCTGGAAACACCATATATTTT. This chain uses TRBV19 with TRBJ1-3; 9 bases align to TRBD1. Germline CDR1 LNHDA, CDR2 SQIVND (reference sequence). The CDR3 spans 17 residues. With 5 bases clipped from V and 0 bases from J, the junction kept 8 bases outside the gene matches.